What follows describes a single T cell receptor (beta chain). This clone was counted between two and nine times. Its binding antigen is unknown. No per-base quality is available; no much larger clone lies one base away. Other nucleotide sequences in the sample specify the same CDR3. TCRbeta CDR3 regions were amplified from genomic DNA by means of the immunoSEQ Assay, a bias-controlled multiplex PCR. As for the authors' bioinformatics: The number of nucleated cells in each sample was estimated from the amplification of reference gene primers within the assay. To quantify the absolute abundance of each unique TCRbeta CDR3 rearrangement, sequence reads were collapsed and filtered. For each sample, productive Simpson clonality was calculated as the square root of Simpson's diversity index across productive rearrangements. As stored in TCRdb, this immuneACCESS dataset retains in-frame rearrangements with V and J assigned. A fraction of the clones does not appear; measured against another copy, unresolved V genes explain less than half of the discrepancy, and the remainder lacks a known reason. That table furnishes V, J and clone size, whereas the DNA furnished D and trimming. For this sample the table gives 300,000 to 400,000 clones, of which approximately 87% were detected only once. The top ten clones comprise approximately 4% of the sample.

This specimen comes from a study of blood T cell repertoires in COVID-19 (dated by TCRdb to 2018 to 2021). Describing the broader study: Collaborator samples came from the United States, Italy and Spain and covered acute and convalescent phases of COVID-19. The repertoires were released in a freely available public database meant as a resource for research on the immune response to SARS-CoV-2. Deeply sampled blood TCRbeta repertoires from subjects exposed to, actively infected with, or recovered from COVID-19 were included in the dataset. The material from the prospective study consisted of cDNA or gDNA derived from T cells, B-cell-depleted T cells, or PBMCs. Where HLA class I and class II types were available, the types were taken from metadata supplied by the sample provider, not from assay-based typing. The sample metadata nearly always contained a de-identified subject ID, COVID-19 status, age in years and sex. The samples were drawn from the first 160 participants of the ongoing ImmuneRACE study and from 1,254 subjects provided by 6 global collaborators. The study at large found these results: The amount of clinical and demographic metadata varied by source and participant and was provided uncurated.

Collaborating institutions collected whole blood in K2EDTA tubes following their own protocols. For TCRbeta analysis, collaborators shipped samples in one of three forms: frozen whole blood, isolated PBMCs, or DNA extracted from either of those sample types. There are 14 amino acids in the CDR3, from cysteine to phenylalanine inclusive. Only CDR3 DNA is held: 42 bases, read in frame from base 1. The germline V end is reduced by 3 bases and the J end by 4 bases; junction bases left unmatched: 4. Via the germline V gene, CDR1 is MDHEN and CDR2 SYDVKM. In this chain, TRBV28 is recombined with TRBJ2-7, and 9 bases in between align with TRBD1. Input material: peripheral blood. The sequence came from a woman aged 50 to 65 with active or convalescent COVID-19. In nucleotides, the sequence is TGTGCCAGCAGTTTGCCACAGGGGGCGTACGAGCAGTACTTC. This gives the protein CASSLPQGAYEQYF.